Detailed here is one T cell receptor beta chain. The sample comes from a study of T cells in Graves' hyperthyroidism and ophthalmopathy. Newly diagnosed patients aged 18 to 65 had hyperthyroidism of under 2 months' duration. Pregnant or lactating patients were excluded, as were those with uncontrolled infection or other autoimmune disease. Clinicians diagnosed patients from clinical symptoms, serum thyroxine and TRAb, thyroid ultrasound and orbital computed tomography. Deletions cut 4 bases from V and 13 bases from J, with 13 bases between. This CDR3 comprises 11 residues. The TCR beta CDR3 regions underwent amplification using RNA transcripts as the source. Using the HTBI primer set, a first-round RT-PCR was run on the TCR CDR3. From the multiplex PCR reads, TCRdb called clonotypes with MiXCR, one entry per CDR3 protein. The table records 350,000 to 400,000 distinct CDR3 sequences, under 20% of them present only once.

This clonotype was obtained from a young woman with Graves' hyperthyroidism. The chain is built from TRBV12-3 or TRBV12-4 and TRBJ2-5; D gene ambiguous. Input material: blood. The CDR3 DNA reads TGTGCCAGCAGTTCGACAACCCGCCCGTACTTC. Protein: CASSSTTRPYF.